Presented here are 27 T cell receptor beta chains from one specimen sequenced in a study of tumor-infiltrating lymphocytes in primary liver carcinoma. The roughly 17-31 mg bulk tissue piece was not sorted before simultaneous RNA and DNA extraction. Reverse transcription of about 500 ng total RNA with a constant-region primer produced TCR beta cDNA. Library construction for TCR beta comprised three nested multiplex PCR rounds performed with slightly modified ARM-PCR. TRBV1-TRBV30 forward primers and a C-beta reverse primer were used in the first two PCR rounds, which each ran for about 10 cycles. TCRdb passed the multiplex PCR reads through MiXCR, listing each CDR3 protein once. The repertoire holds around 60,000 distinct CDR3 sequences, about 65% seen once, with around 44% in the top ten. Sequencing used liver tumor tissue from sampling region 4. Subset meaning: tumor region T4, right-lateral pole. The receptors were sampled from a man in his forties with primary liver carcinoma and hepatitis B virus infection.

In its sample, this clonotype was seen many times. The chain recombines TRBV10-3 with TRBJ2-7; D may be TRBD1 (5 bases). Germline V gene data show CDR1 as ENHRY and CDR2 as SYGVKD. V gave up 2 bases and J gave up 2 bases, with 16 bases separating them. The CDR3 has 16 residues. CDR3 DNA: TGTGCCATCAGTGAGATCAGACAGAAGAGAGCCTACGAGCAGTACTTC. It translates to CAISEIRQKRAYEQYF.

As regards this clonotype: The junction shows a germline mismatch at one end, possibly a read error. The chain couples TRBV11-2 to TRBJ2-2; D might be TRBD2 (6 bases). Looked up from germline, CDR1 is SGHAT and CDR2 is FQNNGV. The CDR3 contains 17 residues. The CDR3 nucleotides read TGTGCCAGTAGCTTAGCATTAGGAGGGGCGAACATCGGGAAGCTGGTTTTT. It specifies CASSLALGGANIGKLVF.

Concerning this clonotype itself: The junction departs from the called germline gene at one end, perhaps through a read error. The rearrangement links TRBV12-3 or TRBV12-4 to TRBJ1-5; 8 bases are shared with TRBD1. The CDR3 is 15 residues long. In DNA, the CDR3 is TGTGCCAGCAGAACAGGGGGTGTAGGCAATCAACCCCAGCATTTT. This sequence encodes CASRTGGVGNQPQHF.

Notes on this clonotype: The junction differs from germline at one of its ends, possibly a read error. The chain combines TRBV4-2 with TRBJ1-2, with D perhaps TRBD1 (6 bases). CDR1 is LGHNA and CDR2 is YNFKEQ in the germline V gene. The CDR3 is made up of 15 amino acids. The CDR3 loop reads CASGQDMGRGGGYTF. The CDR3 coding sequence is TGTGCCAGTGGCCAAGATATGGGCAGGGGTGGTGGCTATACCTTC.

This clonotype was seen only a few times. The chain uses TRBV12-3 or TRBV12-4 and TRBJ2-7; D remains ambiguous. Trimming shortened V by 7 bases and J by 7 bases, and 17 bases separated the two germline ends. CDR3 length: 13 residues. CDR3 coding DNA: TGTGCCAGCAATCCCTTAGGCGGTGGGGAGCAGTACTTC. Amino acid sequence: CASNPLGGGEQYF.

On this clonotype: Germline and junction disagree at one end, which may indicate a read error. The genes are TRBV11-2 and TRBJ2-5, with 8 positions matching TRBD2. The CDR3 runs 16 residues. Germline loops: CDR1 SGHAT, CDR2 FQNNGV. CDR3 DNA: TGTGCCTGCAGCCAAACTCCTGGCGGGAGGAAAGAGATCCAGTATTTC. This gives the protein CACSQTPGGRKEIQYF.

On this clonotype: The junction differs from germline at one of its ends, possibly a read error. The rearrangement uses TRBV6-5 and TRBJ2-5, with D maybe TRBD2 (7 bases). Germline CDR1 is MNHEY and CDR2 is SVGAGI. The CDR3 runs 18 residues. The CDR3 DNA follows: TGTGCCAGCAGTTACTCGGGTATAAGCGGGACAACGCGTGAGACCCAGAAGTTC. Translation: CASSYSGISGTTRETQKF.

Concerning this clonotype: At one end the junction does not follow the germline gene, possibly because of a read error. CDR3 nucleotide sequence: TGCAGCGTTGAACGGGGCATGAACACTGAAGTTTTCTTT. Translation: CSVERGMNTEVFF. V and J are TRBV29-1 and TRBJ1-1, with a weak D call TRBD1 (5 bases). There are 13 residues in the CDR3. CDR1 is SQVTM and CDR2 is ANQGSEA in the germline V gene.

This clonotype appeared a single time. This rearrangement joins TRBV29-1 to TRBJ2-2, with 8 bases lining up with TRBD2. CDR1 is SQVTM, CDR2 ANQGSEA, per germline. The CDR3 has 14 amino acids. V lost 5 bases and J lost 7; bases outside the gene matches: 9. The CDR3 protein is CSVTLAAIIGELFF. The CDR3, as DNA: TGCAGCGTTACACTAGCGGCTATCATCGGGGAGCTGTTTTTT.

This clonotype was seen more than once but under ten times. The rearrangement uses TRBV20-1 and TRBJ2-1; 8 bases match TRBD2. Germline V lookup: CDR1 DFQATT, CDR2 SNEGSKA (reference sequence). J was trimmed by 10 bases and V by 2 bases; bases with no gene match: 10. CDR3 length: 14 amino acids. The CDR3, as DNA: TGCAGTGCTAGACGTCGGGAGGGGTTTAGGGAGCAGTTCTTC. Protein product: CSARRREGFREQFF.

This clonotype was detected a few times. This chain's CDR3 is CSVPGTSGLTDTQYF. The CDR3 coding sequence is TGCAGCGTTCCCGGGACTAGCGGATTAACAGATACGCAGTATTTT. The chain carries TRBV29-1 and TRBJ2-3; TRBD2 matches 11 bases. J gave up 3 bases and V 5 bases, and 7 bases lay outside the gene matches. The germline V gene encodes CDR1 SQVTM and CDR2 ANQGSEA. This CDR3 is 15 amino acids long.

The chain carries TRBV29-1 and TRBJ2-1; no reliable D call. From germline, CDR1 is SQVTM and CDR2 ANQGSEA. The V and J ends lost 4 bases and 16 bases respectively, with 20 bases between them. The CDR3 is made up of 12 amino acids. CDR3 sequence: CSVVLWRNGQFF. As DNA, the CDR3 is TGCAGCGTTGTCTTGTGGCGAAATGGGCAATTCTTC.

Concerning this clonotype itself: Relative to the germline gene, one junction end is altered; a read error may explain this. The CDR3 DNA follows: TGTGCCAGTAGCTGGACAGATTACGAGCAGCACTTC. It yields the protein CASSWTDYEQHF. The chain joins TRBV7-9 to TRBJ2-7; D may be TRBD1 (6 bases). Germline V gene sequence: CDR1 SEHNR, CDR2 FQNEAQ (reference sequence). The CDR3 length is 12 residues.

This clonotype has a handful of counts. CDR3: CASSIVRTANTGELFF. CDR3 bases: TGTGCCAGCAGTATAGTTAGGACGGCGAACACCGGGGAGCTGTTTTTT. This chain links TRBV2 with TRBJ2-2; D is uncertain. Trimming pared 5 bases from V and 0 bases from J, leaving 13 bases between. In germline, CDR1 is SNHLY, CDR2 FYNNEI. The CDR3 contains 16 residues.

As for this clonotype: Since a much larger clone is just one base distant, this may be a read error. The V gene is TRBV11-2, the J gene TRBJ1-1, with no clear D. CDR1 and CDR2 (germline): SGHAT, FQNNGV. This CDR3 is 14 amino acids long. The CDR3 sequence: CASRTAGSVTAAFF. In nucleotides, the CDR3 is TGTGCCAGCCGCACAGCCGGTTCCGTAACTGCAGCTTTCTTT.

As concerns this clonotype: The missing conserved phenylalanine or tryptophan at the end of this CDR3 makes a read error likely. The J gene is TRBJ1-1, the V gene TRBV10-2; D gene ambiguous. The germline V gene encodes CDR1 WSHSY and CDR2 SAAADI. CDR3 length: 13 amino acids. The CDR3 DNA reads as TGCGCCAGCAGTGAAGTAGAGAACAGTGAAGCTTTCATT. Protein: CASSEVENSEAFI.

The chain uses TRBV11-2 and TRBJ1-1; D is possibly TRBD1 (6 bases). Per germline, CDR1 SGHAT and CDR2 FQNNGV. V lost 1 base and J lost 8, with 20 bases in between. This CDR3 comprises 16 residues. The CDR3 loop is CASSLAYRERGTEAFF. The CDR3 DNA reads TGTGCCAGCAGCTTAGCCTACAGGGAGAGGGGAACAGAAGCTTTCTTT.

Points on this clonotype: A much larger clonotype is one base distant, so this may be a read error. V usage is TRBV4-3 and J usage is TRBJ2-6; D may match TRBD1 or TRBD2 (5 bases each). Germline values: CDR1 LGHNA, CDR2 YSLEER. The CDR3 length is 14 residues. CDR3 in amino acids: CATSQGGGANVLTF. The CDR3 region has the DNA TGCGCCACCAGCCAAGGTGGGGGAGCCAACGTCCTGACTTTC.

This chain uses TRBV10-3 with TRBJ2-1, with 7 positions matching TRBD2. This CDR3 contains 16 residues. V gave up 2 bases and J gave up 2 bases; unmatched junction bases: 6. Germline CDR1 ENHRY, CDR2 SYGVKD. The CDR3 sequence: CAISEITSDTYNEQFF. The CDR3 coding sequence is TGTGCCATCAGTGAGATCACTAGCGACACCTACAATGAGCAGTTCTTC.

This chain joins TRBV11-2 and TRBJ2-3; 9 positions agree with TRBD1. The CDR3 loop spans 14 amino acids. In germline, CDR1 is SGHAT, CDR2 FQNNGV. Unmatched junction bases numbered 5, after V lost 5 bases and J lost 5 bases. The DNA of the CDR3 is TGTGCCAGCAGCCCAAGGACAGGGGAAGATACGCAGTATTTT. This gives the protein CASSPRTGEDTQYF.

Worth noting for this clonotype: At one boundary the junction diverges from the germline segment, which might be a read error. The CDR3: CASKRGSGKTGYNEQSF. DNA for the CDR3: TGTGCCAGCAAGAGAGGTAGCGGGAAGACCGGTTACAATGAGCAGTCCTTC. The J gene is TRBJ2-1, the V gene TRBV11-2; 8 nucleotides match TRBD2. Germline CDR1 reads SGHAT; CDR2 reads FQNNGV. This CDR3 comprises 17 residues.

The CDR3 reads CASSGRGARSSYNEQFF. DNA for the CDR3: TGTGCCAGCAGTGGCAGAGGAGCGAGATCGTCCTACAATGAGCAGTTCTTC. This chain joins TRBV6-1 and TRBJ2-1; no clear D gene. Trimming took off 4 bases at V and 1 base at J, with 17 bases between the two ends. This CDR3 spans 17 amino acids. Germline-derived CDR1 and CDR2 are MNHNS and SASEGT.

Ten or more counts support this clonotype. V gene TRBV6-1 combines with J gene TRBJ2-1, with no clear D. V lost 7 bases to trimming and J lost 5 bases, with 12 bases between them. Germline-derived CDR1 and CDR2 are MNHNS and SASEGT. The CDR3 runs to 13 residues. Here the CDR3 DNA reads TGTGCCAGCATGCTAAATCAACACAATGAGCAGTTCTTC. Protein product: CASMLNQHNEQFF.

CDR3 sequence: CAIRQTGSRTEAFF. For the CDR3, the DNA is TGTGCCATCAGGCAGACAGGTTCGAGAACTGAAGCTTTCTTT. The chain has TRBV6-6 and TRBJ1-1; D is possibly TRBD1 (6 bases). Germline-derived CDR1 and CDR2 are MNHNY and SVGAGI (reference sequence). The CDR3 sequence is 14 residues long. Trimming left V 10 bases short and J 5 bases short, with 20 bases between.

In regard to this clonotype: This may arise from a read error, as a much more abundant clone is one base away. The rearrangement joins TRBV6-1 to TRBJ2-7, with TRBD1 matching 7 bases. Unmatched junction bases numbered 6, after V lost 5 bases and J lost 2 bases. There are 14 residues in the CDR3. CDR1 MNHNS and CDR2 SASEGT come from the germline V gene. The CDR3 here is CASSTGTAPYEQYF. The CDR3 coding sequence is TGTGCCAGCAGTACCGGGACAGCACCCTACGAGCAGTACTTC.

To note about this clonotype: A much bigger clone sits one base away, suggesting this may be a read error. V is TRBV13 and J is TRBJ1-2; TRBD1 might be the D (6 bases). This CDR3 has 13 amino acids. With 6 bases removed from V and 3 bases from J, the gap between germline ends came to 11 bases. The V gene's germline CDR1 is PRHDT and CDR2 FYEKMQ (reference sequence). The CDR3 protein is CASRLNRDYGYTF. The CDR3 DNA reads TGTGCCAGCAGATTAAACAGGGACTATGGCTACACCTTC.

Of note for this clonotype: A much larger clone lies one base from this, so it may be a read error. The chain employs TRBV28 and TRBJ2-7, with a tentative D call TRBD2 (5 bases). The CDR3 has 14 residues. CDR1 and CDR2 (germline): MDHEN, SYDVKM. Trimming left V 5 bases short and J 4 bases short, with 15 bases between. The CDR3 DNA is TGTGCCAGCAGTGCCCTAGTGGGAGTTTACGAGCAGTACTTC. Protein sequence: CASSALVGVYEQYF. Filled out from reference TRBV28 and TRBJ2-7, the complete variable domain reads DVKVTQSSRYLVKRTGEKVFLECVQDMDHENMFWYRQDPGLGLRLIYFSYDVKMKEKGDIPEGYSVSREKKERFSLILESASTNQTSMYLCASSALVGVYEQYFGPGTRLTVT.